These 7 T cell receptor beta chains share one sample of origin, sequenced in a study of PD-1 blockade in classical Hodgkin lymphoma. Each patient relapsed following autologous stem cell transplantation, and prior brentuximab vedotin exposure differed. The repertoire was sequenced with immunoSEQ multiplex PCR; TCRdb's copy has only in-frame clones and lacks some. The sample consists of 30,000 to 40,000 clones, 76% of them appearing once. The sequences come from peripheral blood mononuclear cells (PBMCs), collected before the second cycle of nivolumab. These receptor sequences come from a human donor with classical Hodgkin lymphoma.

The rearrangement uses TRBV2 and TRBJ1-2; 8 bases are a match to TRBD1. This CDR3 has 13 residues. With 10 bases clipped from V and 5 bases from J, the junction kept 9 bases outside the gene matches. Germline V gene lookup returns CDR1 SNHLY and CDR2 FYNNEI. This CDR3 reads CATSRGLGYGYTF. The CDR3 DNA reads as TGTGCCACAAGCAGGGGGCTCGGGTATGGCTACACCTTC.

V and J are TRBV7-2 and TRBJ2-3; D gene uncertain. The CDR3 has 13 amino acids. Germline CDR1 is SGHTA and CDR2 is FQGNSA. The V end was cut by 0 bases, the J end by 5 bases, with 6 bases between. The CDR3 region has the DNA TGTGCCAGCAGCTTAGCCGATAAAGATACGCAGTATTTT. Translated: CASSLADKDTQYF.

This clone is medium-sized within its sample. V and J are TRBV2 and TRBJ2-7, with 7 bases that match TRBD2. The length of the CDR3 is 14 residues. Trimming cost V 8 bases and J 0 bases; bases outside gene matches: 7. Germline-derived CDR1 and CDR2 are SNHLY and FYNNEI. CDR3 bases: TGTGCCAGCGGGGGAGGGGCTACCTCCTACGAGCAGTACTTC. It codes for CASGGGATSYEQYF.

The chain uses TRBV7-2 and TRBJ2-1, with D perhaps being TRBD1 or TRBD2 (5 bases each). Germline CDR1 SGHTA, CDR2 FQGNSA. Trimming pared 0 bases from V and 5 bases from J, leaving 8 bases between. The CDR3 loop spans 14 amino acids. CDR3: CASSLAGTHNEQFF. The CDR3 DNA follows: TGTGCCAGCAGCTTAGCCGGGACCCACAATGAGCAGTTCTTC.

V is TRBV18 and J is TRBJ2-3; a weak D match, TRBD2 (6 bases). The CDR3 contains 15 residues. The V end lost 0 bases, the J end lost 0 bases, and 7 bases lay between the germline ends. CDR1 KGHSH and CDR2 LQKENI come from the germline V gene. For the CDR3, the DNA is TGTGCCAGCTCACCACCCGGGACTAGCACAGATACGCAGTATTTT. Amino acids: CASSPPGTSTDTQYF. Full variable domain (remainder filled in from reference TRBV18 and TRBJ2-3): NAGVMQNPRHLVRRRGQEARLRCSPMKGHSHVYWYRQLPEEGLKFMVYLQKENIIDESGMPKERFSAEFPKEGPSILRIQQVVRGDSAAYFCASSPPGTSTDTQYFGPGTRLTVL.

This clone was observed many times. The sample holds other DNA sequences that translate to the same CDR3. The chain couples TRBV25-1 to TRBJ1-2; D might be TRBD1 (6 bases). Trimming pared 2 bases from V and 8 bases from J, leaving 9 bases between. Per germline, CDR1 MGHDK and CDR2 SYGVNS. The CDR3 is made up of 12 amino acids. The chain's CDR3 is CASSEGGGGYTF. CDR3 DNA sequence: TGTGCCAGCAGTGAAGGCGGGGGCGGCTACACCTTC.

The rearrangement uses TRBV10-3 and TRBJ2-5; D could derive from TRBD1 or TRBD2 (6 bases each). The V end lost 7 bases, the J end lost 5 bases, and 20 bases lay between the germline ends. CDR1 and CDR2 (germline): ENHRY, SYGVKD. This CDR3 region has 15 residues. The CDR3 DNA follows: TGTGCCATCAACGACGTCGGGGGCATCGGGGAGACCCAGTACTTC. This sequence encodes CAINDVGGIGETQYF.